The 29 T cell receptor beta chains presented below share a single source sample, sequenced in a study of regulatory T cells in long-lasting Graves disease (dated by TCRdb to the early 2020s). This specimen's time point label, per the study, means: persistent/refractory GD, antithyroid drugs over 5 years with positive TRAb. RNA was extracted from PBMCs in TRIzol for both TCR sequencing and RNA sequencing. Libraries were prepared through multiplex PCR. Sequenced using an Illumina HiSeq 4000. iRepertoire HTBI primers and Arm-PCR amplification of CDR3 regions were used to construct TCR beta libraries. In-frame beta chains were kept once TCRdb had trimmed the public reads at Q25 with fastp and called clones with MiXCR. Entries that share a CDR3 protein sequence are merged under the most common genes and DNA. The sample includes 600,000 to 800,000 distinct CDR3 sequences, with about 32% observed a single time. The top ten hold under 50% of the sample.

Sequenced material: peripheral blood mononuclear cells (PBMCs), taken when the disease was refractory, from a patient treated with antithyroid drugs. The receptors here all came from a female donor with Graves disease.

The chain is built from TRBV28 and TRBJ2-1; maybe TRBD2 (7 bases). V gave up 6 bases and J gave up 1 base, with 19 bases separating them. This CDR3 has 17 amino acids. The germline gives CDR1 MDHEN, CDR2 SYDVKM. In DNA form, the CDR3 reads TGTGCCAGCAGCCGAAGGGGGGGCGGGAGATCCTACAATGAGCAGTTCTTC. Translated, it gives CASSRRGGGRSYNEQFF.

V is TRBV20-1 and J is TRBJ2-5; 7 nucleotides align to TRBD1. Looked up from germline, CDR1 is DFQATT and CDR2 is SNEGSKA (reference sequence). J gave up 2 bases and V 1 base, and 4 bases lay outside the gene matches. The CDR3 runs 14 residues. Here the CDR3 DNA reads TGCAGTGCTAGAGGAGGGACAGCACAAGAGACCCAGTACTTC. It translates to CSARGGTAQETQYF.

This clonotype was found many times. The chain couples TRBV12-5 to TRBJ2-7; 7 nucleotides line up with TRBD1. V was clipped by 2 bases and J by 3 bases; unmatched bases: 19. CDR1 LGHNT and CDR2 FRNRAP come from the germline V gene. This CDR3 comprises 19 residues. This CDR3 reads CASGLTTKLTGTENYEQYF. In nucleotides, the CDR3 is TGTGCTAGTGGTTTGACTACGAAACTGACCGGGACAGAGAACTACGAGCAGTACTTC.

This clonotype has only one observation. The chain uses TRBV7-9 and TRBJ2-7; D possibly corresponds to TRBD2 (6 bases). The germline V gene encodes CDR1 SEHNR and CDR2 FQNEAQ (reference sequence). The CDR3 is made up of 14 amino acids. The V and J ends lost 5 bases and 3 bases respectively, with 14 bases between them. The CDR3 sequence: CASSPGVAVYEQYF. The DNA of the CDR3 is TGTGCCAGCAGCCCGGGGGTAGCGGTCTACGAGCAGTACTTC.

The sample holds many counts of this clonotype. The chain couples TRBV2 to TRBJ1-4; D unclear. This CDR3 has 13 amino acids. Germline lookup yields CDR1 SNHLY and CDR2 FYNNEI. V lost 5 bases and J lost 8, with 12 bases in between. The CDR3 is CASSYERYEKLFF. Written as DNA, the CDR3 is TGTGCCAGCAGTTACGAGCGGTACGAAAAACTGTTTTTT.

The chain couples TRBV7-9 to TRBJ1-2, with D tentatively TRBD1 (5 bases). V lost 4 bases and J 2 bases, leaving 17 bases between the germline ends. The CDR3 runs 16 residues. Germline V CDR1 and CDR2: SEHNR, FQNEAQ (reference sequence). The CDR3 reads CASSSLTTGSNYGYTF. DNA for the CDR3: TGTGCCAGCAGCTCACTCACCACAGGATCCAACTATGGCTACACCTTC. Based on the CDR3 plus reference TRBV7-9 and TRBJ1-2, the full variable domain is DTGVSQNPRHKITKRGQNVTFRCDPISEHNRLYWYRQTLGQGPEFLTYFQNEAQLEKSRLLSDRFSAERPKGSFSTLEIQRTEQGDSAMYLCASSSLTTGSNYGYTFGSGTRLTVV.

V gene TRBV5-5 combines with J gene TRBJ2-7; possible D gene TRBD1, 5 bases. Between the trimmed V and J ends, which lost 4 bases and 2 bases, there was a span of 22 bases. The CDR3 consists of 17 residues. Germline V gives CDR1 SGHKS, CDR2 YYEKEE (reference sequence). The CDR3 here is CASSPQLQGIPPYEQYF. CDR3 nucleotide sequence: TGTGCCAGCAGCCCCCAACTCCAGGGAATCCCACCCTACGAGCAGTACTTC.

This clonotype was seen many times. This rearrangement joins TRBV2 to TRBJ1-5; D is possibly TRBD1 (5 bases). The CDR3 contains 12 residues. The V gene's germline CDR1 is SNHLY and CDR2 FYNNEI. Trimming pared 7 bases from V and 3 bases from J, leaving 7 bases between. CDR3 region: CASTGHNQPQHF. The CDR3 DNA follows: TGTGCCAGCACAGGGCACAATCAGCCCCAGCATTTT.

This clonotype was counted only a few times. The chain employs TRBV29-1 and TRBJ2-5, with D uncertain. With the DNA end fitting TRBJ2-7 better, the J assignment may be wrong. CDR3 length equals 12 residues. CDR1 and CDR2 (germline): SQVTM, ANQGSEA. The CDR3 bases are TGCAGCGTTGAGTATGCGTCCTACGAGCAGTACTTC. Protein: CSVEYASYEQYF.

This clonotype was found many times. The chain has TRBV12-3 or TRBV12-4 and TRBJ2-5, with 10 bases aligning to TRBD2. Germline trimming cut 6 bases from V and 7 bases from J; bases unmatched to any gene: 11. The CDR3 loop spans 15 amino acids. CDR3 sequence: CASSPRASGSWTQYF. In DNA form, the CDR3 reads TGTGCCAGCAGCCCTCGGGCTAGCGGGAGTTGGACCCAGTACTTC.

This clonotype has more than one count but fewer than ten. The chain combines TRBV12-3 or TRBV12-4 with TRBJ2-2, with D maybe TRBD1 (5 bases). V was pared by 6 bases and J by 1 base, with 15 bases between. The length of the CDR3 is 16 residues. This chain's CDR3 is CASSVDSDRNTGELFF. Here the CDR3 DNA reads TGTGCCAGCAGCGTAGATTCAGACAGGAACACCGGGGAGCTGTTTTTT.

The chain carries TRBV5-6 and TRBJ2-7; 10 bases agree with TRBD1. Germline CDR1 SGHDT, CDR2 YYEEEE. CDR3 size: 15 residues. Trimming took 2 bases from V and 6 from J; bases not matched to a gene: 8. The CDR3 DNA reads as TGTGCCAGCAGCTTAGACCCGGGACAGGGGACCGAGCAGTACTTC. Protein sequence: CASSLDPGQGTEQYF. Based on the CDR3 plus reference TRBV5-6 and TRBJ2-7, the full variable domain is DAGVTQSPTHLIKTRGQQVTLRCSPKSGHDTVSWYQQALGQGPQFIFQYYEEEERQRGNFPDRFSGHQFPNYSSELNVNALLLGDSALYLCASSLDPGQGTEQYFGPGTRLTVT.

Note on this clonotype: The junction departs from the called germline gene at one end, perhaps through a read error. This chain links TRBV3-1 with TRBJ1-4; no firm D call. The germline V gene encodes CDR1 LGHDT and CDR2 YNNKEL (reference sequence). The CDR3 loop spans 15 amino acids. The CDR3 region is CASSQGRLTNGKLFF. For the CDR3, the DNA is TGTGCCAGCAGCCAAGGCAGGCTAACTAATGGAAAACTGTTTTTT.

This clonotype was found many times. This sequence joins TRBV28 and TRBJ1-1; 9 bases align to TRBD1. Unmatched junction bases numbered 6, after V lost 6 bases and J lost 1 base. The CDR3 contains 15 residues. Looked up from germline, CDR1 is MDHEN and CDR2 is SYDVKM. The CDR3 here is CASRGQGIKNTEAFF. CDR3 nucleotides: TGTGCCAGCAGAGGACAGGGGATCAAGAACACTGAAGCTTTCTTT.

The chain joins TRBV28 to TRBJ2-7; no reliable D call. The germline gives CDR1 MDHEN, CDR2 SYDVKM. The CDR3 loop spans 14 amino acids. The V and J ends lost 6 bases and 5 bases respectively, with 17 bases between them. For the CDR3, the DNA is TGTGCCAGCAGCCCCCTGGGTCATACCCACGAGCAGTACTTC. As protein: CASSPLGHTHEQYF.

V and J are TRBV6-2 or TRBV6-3 and TRBJ2-7; tentatively, D is TRBD2 (6 bases). The V and J ends lost 3 bases and 2 bases respectively, with 11 bases between them. Germline V gene data show CDR1 as MNHEY and CDR2 as SVGEGT. The CDR3 covers 14 residues. CDR3 nucleotide sequence: TGTGCCAGCAGTTATGGGAGGCTTGCCTACGAGCAGTACTTC. This sequence encodes CASSYGRLAYEQYF.

The genes are TRBV7-9 and TRBJ2-7; weak D call: TRBD2 (6 bases). CDR3 size: 13 residues. The germline V gene has CDR1 SEHNR and CDR2 FQNEAQ (reference sequence). Trimming pared 5 bases from V and 2 bases from J, leaving 10 bases between. The CDR3 DNA sequence: TGTGCCAGCAGCAACCGGGAGACCTACGAGCAGTACTTC. It codes for CASSNRETYEQYF.

The rearrangement uses TRBV19 and TRBJ1-1; perhaps TRBD1 as D (6 bases). The germline V and J ends were trimmed by 5 bases and 3 bases, with 16 bases remaining between them. Germline CDR1 reads LNHDA; CDR2 reads SQIVND (reference sequence). The CDR3 extends over 15 amino acids. The CDR3 loop is CASSLQQGGYTEAFF. CDR3 DNA sequence: TGTGCCAGTAGTCTACAACAGGGAGGGTACACTGAAGCTTTCTTT.

This clonotype was recorded many times. This sequence joins TRBV28 and TRBJ2-7; D is possibly TRBD1 (5 bases). Trimming cost V 7 bases and J 0 bases, with 10 bases left between them. Germline V CDR1 and CDR2: MDHEN, SYDVKM. This CDR3 spans 13 amino acids. CDR3 sequence (DNA): TGTGCCAGCAAGGACAATCTCTCCTACGAGCAGTACTTC. Its protein product is CASKDNLSYEQYF. Full variable domain (remainder filled in from reference TRBV28 and TRBJ2-7): DVKVTQSSRYLVKRTGEKVFLECVQDMDHENMFWYRQDPGLGLRLIYFSYDVKMKEKGDIPEGYSVSREKKERFSLILESASTNQTSMYLCASKDNLSYEQYFGPGTRLTVT.

The chain joins TRBV11-2 to TRBJ1-1; D gene ambiguous. Germline CDR1 SGHAT, CDR2 FQNNGV. This CDR3 is built from 14 residues. With 0 bases removed from V and 5 bases from J, the gap between germline ends came to 10 bases. CDR3 DNA: TGTGCCAGCAGCTTAGACGGGGAGAGGACTGAAGCTTTCTTT. Protein product: CASSLDGERTEAFF.

This clonotype was counted between two and nine times. The CDR3 nucleotides are TGTGCCAGCAGCTTGGGACAGCGGTGGTCGGGCTACACCTTC. It specifies CASSLGQRWSGYTF. The rearrangement joins TRBV7-9 to TRBJ1-2; TRBD1 aligns across 7 bases. CDR1 is SEHNR, CDR2 FQNEAQ, per germline (reference sequence). V was clipped by 3 bases and J by 8 bases; unmatched bases: 9. The CDR3 spans 14 residues.

This clonotype was picked up many times. The chain combines TRBV12-3 or TRBV12-4 with TRBJ1-5; D ambiguous. Trimming took 5 bases from V and 1 from J, leaving 6 bases between them. The CDR3 covers 13 residues. The CDR3 DNA follows: TGTGCCAGCAGTGCGGACAGCAATCAGCCCCAGCATTTT. As protein: CASSADSNQPQHF.

This clonotype was counted between two and nine times. CDR3: CASSYSSGGAGGYTF. CDR3 DNA: TGTGCCAGCAGTTACTCTTCCGGGGGCGCTGGTGGCTACACCTTC. The V gene is TRBV6-2 or TRBV6-3, the J gene TRBJ1-2, with a possible D match to TRBD1 (6 bases). The CDR3 sequence is 15 residues long. CDR1 is MNHEY, CDR2 SVGEGT, per germline. The germline V and J ends were trimmed by 0 bases and 7 bases, with 15 bases remaining between them.

This clonotype was seen only once. The rearrangement links TRBV7-9 to TRBJ2-4; D is ambiguous. Looked up from germline, CDR1 is SEHNR and CDR2 is FQNEAQ (reference sequence). V lost 1 base to trimming and J lost 2 bases, with 9 bases between them. The CDR3 extends over 15 amino acids. CDR3 amino acids: CASSLVGDSKNIQYF. For the CDR3, the DNA is TGTGCCAGCAGCTTAGTTGGTGACTCCAAAAACATTCAGTACTTC.

This chain's CDR3 is CASSKGGGLEQYF. The CDR3 region has the DNA TGTGCCAGCAGCAAAGGGGGAGGGCTCGAGCAGTACTTC. V is TRBV12-3 or TRBV12-4 and J is TRBJ2-7; maybe TRBD2 (7 bases). This CDR3 contains 13 residues. The germline V and J ends were trimmed by 6 bases and 6 bases, with 15 bases remaining between them.

This rearrangement joins TRBV6-2 or TRBV6-3 to TRBJ2-7, with 10 bases that match TRBD2. Germline values: CDR1 MNHEY, CDR2 SVGEGT. The CDR3 extends over 15 amino acids. J lost 3 bases, V lost 5 bases, and 7 bases had no gene match. This chain's CDR3 is CASSEWTSGIYEQYF. Here the CDR3 DNA reads TGTGCCAGCAGTGAATGGACTAGCGGAATCTACGAGCAGTACTTC.

This clonotype was seen at least ten times. The chain employs TRBV2 and TRBJ2-7; D is uncertain. The CDR3 runs 14 residues. From germline, CDR1 is SNHLY and CDR2 FYNNEI. The V end was cut by 3 bases, the J end by 2 bases, with 11 bases between. CDR3 residues: CASSEGILAYEQYF. The CDR3 DNA reads TGTGCCAGCAGTGAGGGGATACTGGCCTACGAGCAGTACTTC.

The chain recombines TRBV2 with TRBJ2-5; TRBD2 matches at 13 bases. The CDR3 loop spans 16 amino acids. Looked up from germline, CDR1 is SNHLY and CDR2 is FYNNEI. V lost 6 bases, J lost 1 base, and 5 bases stayed unmatched. The CDR3 DNA follows: TGTGCCAGCAGACCGGGACTAGCGGGGATCCAAGAGACCCAGTACTTC. Translation gives CASRPGLAGIQETQYF.

At least ten counts were recorded for this clonotype. The chain links TRBV2 to TRBJ1-5; D unclear. With 3 bases removed from V and 4 bases from J, the gap between germline ends came to 7 bases. CDR3 length equals 13 residues. Per germline, CDR1 SNHLY and CDR2 FYNNEI. CDR3 region: CASSEQVNQPQHF. Here the CDR3 DNA reads TGTGCCAGCAGTGAGCAGGTTAATCAGCCCCAGCATTTT.